The entry below describes one T cell receptor (beta chain). The antigen is undetermined. A library of TCRbeta sequences, prepared with unique molecular identifiers, was generated. TCRdb reprocessed the PCR reads via MiXCR and lists one record per CDR3 protein. The sample shows fewer than 550,000 distinct CDR3 sequences, roughly an eighth of them seen only once. V was cut by 0 bases and J by 4 bases, with 12 bases left in between. Germline-derived CDR1 and CDR2 are LGHNA and YNFKEQ. The CDR3 is made up of 16 amino acids. This entry comes from a study of T-cell reconstitution after alpha-beta-depleted transplantation in children. Study-wide results and caveats: One year after transplant, T-cell counts and diversity came mostly from newly produced T cells. Some patients' high day-60 TCRbeta diversity was traced to surviving recipient T cells and thymic progenitors. Reported findings indicate that, about two months after transplant, alpha-beta T cells came from several hundred expanded clones, which were derived from non-depleted graft cells.

The sample consisted of PBMCs, mostly from graft donor cells, taken 180 days after TCRalphabeta/CD19-depleted stem cell transplant. J is TRBJ2-2 and V is TRBV4-2; D gene ambiguous. The receptor's source is a female patient younger than 10 who had a stem cell transplant for aplastic anemia, so the T cells may come from the graft donor. CDR3: CASSQELPFSTGELFF. In DNA form, the CDR3 reads TGTGCCAGCAGCCAAGAACTGCCATTTTCCACCGGGGAGCTGTTTTTT.